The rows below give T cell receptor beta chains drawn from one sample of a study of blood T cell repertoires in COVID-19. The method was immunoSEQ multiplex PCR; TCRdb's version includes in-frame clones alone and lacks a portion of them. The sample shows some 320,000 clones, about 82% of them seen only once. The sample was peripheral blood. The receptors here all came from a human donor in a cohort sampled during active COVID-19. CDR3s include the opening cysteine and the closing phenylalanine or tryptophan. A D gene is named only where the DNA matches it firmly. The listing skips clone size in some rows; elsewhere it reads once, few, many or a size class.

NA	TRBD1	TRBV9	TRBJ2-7	TGTGCCAGCAGCACTCACGGGACAGGGGACCACGAGCAGTACTTC	CASSTHGTGDHEQYF
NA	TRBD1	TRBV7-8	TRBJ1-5	TGTGCCAGCAGCTTTCGGGACAGCTATAGCAATCAGCCCCAGCATTTT	CASSFRDSYSNQPQHF
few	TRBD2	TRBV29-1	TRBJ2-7	TGCAGCGTTGAAGGAAGTGCTAGCGGGCCCTACGAGCAGTACTTC	CSVEGSASGPYEQYF
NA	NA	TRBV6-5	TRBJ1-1	TGTGCCAGCAGAGGTGCGGGGGGATCAAACACTGAAGCTTTCTTT	CASRGAGGSNTEAFF
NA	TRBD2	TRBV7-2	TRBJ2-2	TGTGCCAGCAGCCCGGGACTAGCGGGGGGGAACACCGGGGAGCTGTTTTTT	CASSPGLAGGNTGELFF
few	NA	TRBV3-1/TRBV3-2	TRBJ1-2	TGTGCCAGCAGCCAAGGCGGGGGACGCGGCTACACCTTC	CASSQGGGRGYTF
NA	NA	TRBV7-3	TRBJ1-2	TGTGCCAGCAGCTTAGCAGGGTTTAGGGGCTACACCTTC	CASSLAGFRGYTF
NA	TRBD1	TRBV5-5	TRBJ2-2	TGTGCCAGCACAACGGACAGGGTAATAACCGGGGAGCTGTTTTTT	CASTTDRVITGELFF
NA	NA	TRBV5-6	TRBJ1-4	TGTGCCAGCAGCTTGGTTGGGGGCGCGGGTAATGAAAAACTGTTTTTT	CASSLVGGAGNEKLFF
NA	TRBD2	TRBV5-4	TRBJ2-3	TGTGCCAGCAGCTTGGGGACTAGCGGGGGGGCAACAGATACGCAGTATTTT	CASSLGTSGGATDTQYF
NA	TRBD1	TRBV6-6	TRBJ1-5	TGTGCCAGCAGACGACAGGGCGAGGGCAATCAGCCCCAGCATTTT	CASRRQGEGNQPQHF
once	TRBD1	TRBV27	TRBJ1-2	TGTGCCAGCAGTTTATCCCTCGGGACAGGGGATGGCTACACCTTC	CASSLSLGTGDGYTF
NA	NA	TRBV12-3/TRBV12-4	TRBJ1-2	TGTGCCAGCAGTTTATTAGCCTACTATGGCTACACCTTC	CASSLLAYYGYTF
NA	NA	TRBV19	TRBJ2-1	TGTGCCAGTAGCTCGGGGGTCGGCAATGAGCAGTTCTTC	CASSSGVGNEQFF
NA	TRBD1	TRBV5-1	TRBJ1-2	TGCGCCAGCAGCTTGGGTCAGGGGGTCGACTATGGCTACACCTTC	CASSLGQGVDYGYTF
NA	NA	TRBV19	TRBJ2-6	TGTGCCAGTAGTCGGGGAACTCCTCGATGGGGGGCCAACGTCCTGACTTTC	CASSRGTPRWGANVLTF
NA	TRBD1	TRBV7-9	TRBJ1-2	TGTGCCAGCAGCTCGGAAGACAGGGGGGGTGGCTACACCTTC	CASSSEDRGGGYTF
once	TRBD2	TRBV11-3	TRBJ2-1	TGTGCCAGCAGCCCGGGGGGGATTTACAATGAGCAGTTCTTC	CASSPGGIYNEQFF
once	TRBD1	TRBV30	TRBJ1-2	TGTGCCTGGAGTAGGGGACAGGGTGGCTACACCTTC	CAWSRGQGGYTF
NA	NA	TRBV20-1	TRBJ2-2	TGCAGTGCTAGTACGACAGGGAACACCGGGGAGCTGTTTTTT	CSASTTGNTGELFF
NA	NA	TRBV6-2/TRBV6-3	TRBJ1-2	TGTGCCAGCAGTCACTGGGGCAGAACTAACTATGGCTACACCTTC	CASSHWGRTNYGYTF
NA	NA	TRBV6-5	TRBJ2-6	TGTGCCACCTCTAATTGGGGCCCTGGGGCCAACGTCCTGACTTTC	CATSNWGPGANVLTF
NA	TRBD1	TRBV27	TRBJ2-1	TGTGCCAGCAGAGACAGGGTTGTATACAATGAGCAGTTCTTC	CASRDRVVYNEQFF
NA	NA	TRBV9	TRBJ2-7	TGTGCCAGCAGCGTAGAAGACAGGATATACGAGCAGTACTTC	CASSVEDRIYEQYF
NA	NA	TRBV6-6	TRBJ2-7	TGTGCCAGCAGCCCACACTACGAGCAGTACTTC	CASSPHYEQYF
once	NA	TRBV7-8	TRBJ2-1	TGTGCCAGCCGGCCGGCGAGTGGCGGGGTGTTCTTC	CASRPASGGVFF
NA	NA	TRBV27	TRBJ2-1	TGTGCCAGCAGTCTCCGGGGCAATGAGCAGTTCTTC	CASSLRGNEQFF
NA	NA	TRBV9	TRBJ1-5	TGTGCCAGGGGGGCCCCCCAGCATTTT	CARGAPQHF
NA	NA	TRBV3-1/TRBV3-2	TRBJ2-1	TGTGCCAGCAGCGCCGCGGGGGCTTTCTACAATGAGCAGTTCTTC	CASSAAGAFYNEQFF
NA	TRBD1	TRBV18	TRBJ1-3	TGTGCCAGCTCACCGGGACAGGTGGAAAACACCATATATTTT	CASSPGQVENTIYF
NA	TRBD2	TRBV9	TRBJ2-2	TGTGCCAGCCAAACTAGCGGGGGGGCTAGGGGCACCGGGGAGCTGTTTTTT	CASQTSGGARGTGELFF
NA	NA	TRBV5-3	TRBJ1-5	TGTGCCAGAAGCTTAGGGGTTCAGCCCCAGCATTTT	CARSLGVQPQHF
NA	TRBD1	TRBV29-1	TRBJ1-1	TGCAGCGTTGAAACCGGGACAGTGAACACTGAAGCTTTCTTT	CSVETGTVNTEAFF
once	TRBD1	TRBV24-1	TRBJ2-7	TGTGCCACCAGTGATGGGGACAGCCGACTCTCCTACGAGCAGTACTTC	CATSDGDSRLSYEQYF
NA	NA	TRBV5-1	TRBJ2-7	TGCGCCAGCAGCTTGGGCTTAGGACTCGAGCAGTACTTC	CASSLGLGLEQYF
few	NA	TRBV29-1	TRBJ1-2	TGCAGCGTTGTAGAATACAGGGCGGGCTATGGCTACACCTTC	CSVVEYRAGYGYTF
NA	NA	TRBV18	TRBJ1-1	TGTGCCAGCTCTCGCTCGGGGGGAACTGAAGCTTTCTTT	CASSRSGGTEAFF
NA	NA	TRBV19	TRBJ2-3	TGTGCCAGTAGTATCAGGGACTCCAACACAGATACGCAGTATTTT	CASSIRDSNTDTQYF
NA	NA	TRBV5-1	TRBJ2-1	TGCGCCAGCAGCTTGGCCAGTGAGGTGGGTGAGCAGTTCTTC	CASSLASEVGEQFF
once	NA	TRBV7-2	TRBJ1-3	TGTGCCAGCAGCTTACTCCGGGACACCATATATTTT	CASSLLRDTIYF
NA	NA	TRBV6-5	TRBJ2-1	TGTGCCAGCAGTTACTCGAGGCTTACCTACAATGAGCAGTTCTTC	CASSYSRLTYNEQFF
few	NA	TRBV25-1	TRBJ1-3	TGTGCCAGCAGTGCCCAGGGATCCTCTGGAAACACCATATATTTT	CASSAQGSSGNTIYF
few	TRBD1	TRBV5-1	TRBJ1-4	TGCGCCAGCAGCCTCAGTTCAGGACAGGCACCAAAACTGTTTTTT	CASSLSSGQAPKLFF
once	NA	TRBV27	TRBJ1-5	TGTGCCAGCAGTTTACTTCCGGGTCCGGTTCACCAGCCCCAGCATTTT	CASSLLPGPVHQPQHF
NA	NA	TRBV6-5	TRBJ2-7	TGTGCCAGCGGGCGCTACGAGCAGTACTTC	CASGRYEQYF
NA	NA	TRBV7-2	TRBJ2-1	TGTGCCAGCAGGCCGCGGTACAATGAGCAGTTCTTC	CASRPRYNEQFF
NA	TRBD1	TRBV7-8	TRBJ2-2	TGTGCCAGCAACAATGCTGGACAGGGGGCGTGGGGCGGGGAGCTGTTTTTT	CASNNAGQGAWGGELFF
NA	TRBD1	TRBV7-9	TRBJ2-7	TGTGCCAGCAGCTATGACAGGGGGCGAGAGCAGTACTTC	CASSYDRGREQYF
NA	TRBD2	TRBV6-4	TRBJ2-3	TGTGCCAGCAGTGGCCTAGCGGGGGGGAGCACAGATACGCAGTATTTT	CASSGLAGGSTDTQYF
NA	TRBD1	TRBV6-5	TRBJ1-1	TGTGCCAGCAGGTCTCAGGGGGCAGGTGAAGCTTTCTTT	CASRSQGAGEAFF
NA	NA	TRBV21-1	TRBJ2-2	TGTGCCAGCGCTGGGCAGATTATGAACACCGGGGAGCTGTTTTTT	CASAGQIMNTGELFF
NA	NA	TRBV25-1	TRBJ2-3	TGTGCCAGCAGTGCTATAAATCAGGGGCTACAGTATTTT	CASSAINQGLQYF
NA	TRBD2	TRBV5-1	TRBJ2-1	TGCGCCAGCAGCTTGGCACTAGCGGGGGGGCAGAATGAGCAGTTCTTC	CASSLALAGGQNEQFF